This T cell receptor beta chain derives from a study of T cells after yellow fever vaccination. Findings and limits, study-wide: Some clonotypes, a small share, were shared between CD4 and CD8 compartments. Most clones from primary vaccination resurfaced after the booster (about 95% CD4, 88% CD8). It was the secondary response that reached its peak faster, day 5 versus 15, but it was weaker.

In the case of this clonotype: Its antigen is as yet unknown.

The CDR3 sequence is 15 residues long. The ends lost 5 bases at V and 3 bases at J; junction bases unmatched: 4. The germline V gene encodes CDR1 SGHTA and CDR2 FQGTGA. As TCR cDNA was made by 5'RACE template switching, a universal primer site and UMIs were added. TCRdb passed the 5' RACE reads through MiXCR, listing each CDR3 protein once. This sample has some 320,000 distinct CDR3 sequences, with less than 9.5% found just once. Sequenced here: CD4+ T cells sorted from PBMCs, sampled 5 days after the yellow fever booster vaccination. The sequence was obtained from a man aged 18 to 30 who received the YFV17D yellow fever vaccine. The chain combines TRBV7-3 with TRBJ2-1; 10 bases line up with TRBD1. CDR3 DNA: TGTGCCAGCAGCCCATGGACAGGGGGCTACAATGAGCAGTTCTTC. Protein: CASSPWTGGYNEQFF.